This T cell receptor (beta chain) was sequenced for a study of HIV-infected patients and healthy controls. Findings and limits, study-wide: Only sixteen HIV-infected individuals were processed, a major limit on how widely findings apply. Diversity differences between study cohorts were not due to their slight age and sex differences.

For this clonotype: No antigen is known for it.

About 540 ng RNA was reverse transcribed with alpha and beta constant-region primers. Using multiplexing indices, alpha and beta chain libraries were generated apart by chain-specific third strand synthesis. TCRdb analysed the 5' RACE reads with MiXCR anew, one entry per CDR3 protein. The data contain some 13,000 distinct CDR3 sequences, about 10% of them singletons. The CDR3 length is 18 residues. Germline V gives CDR1 SEHNR, CDR2 FQNEAQ (reference sequence). V gave up 2 bases and J gave up 1 base, with 20 bases separating them. All unsorted peripheral T cells were captured because whole blood was used without fractionation.

The chain couples TRBV7-9 to TRBJ1-1, with D unclear. The specimen was blood. This receptor was obtained from an adult in good health. For the CDR3, the DNA is TGTGCCAGCAGCTTATCCCCTGACAAGATTAAGAAGAACACTGAAGCTTTCTTT. Translation gives CASSLSPDKIKKNTEAFF.